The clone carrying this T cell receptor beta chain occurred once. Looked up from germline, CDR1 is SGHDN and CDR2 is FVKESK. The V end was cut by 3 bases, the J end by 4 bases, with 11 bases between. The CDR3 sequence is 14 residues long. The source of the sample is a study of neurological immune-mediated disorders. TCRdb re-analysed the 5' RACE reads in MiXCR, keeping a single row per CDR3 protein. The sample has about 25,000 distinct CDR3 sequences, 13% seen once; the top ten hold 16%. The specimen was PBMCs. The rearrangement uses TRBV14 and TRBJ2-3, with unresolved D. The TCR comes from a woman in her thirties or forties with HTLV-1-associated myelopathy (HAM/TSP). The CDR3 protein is CASSQTRRPDTQYF. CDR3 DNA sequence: TGTGCCAGCAGCCAGACTCGGCGCCCAGATACGCAGTATTTT.